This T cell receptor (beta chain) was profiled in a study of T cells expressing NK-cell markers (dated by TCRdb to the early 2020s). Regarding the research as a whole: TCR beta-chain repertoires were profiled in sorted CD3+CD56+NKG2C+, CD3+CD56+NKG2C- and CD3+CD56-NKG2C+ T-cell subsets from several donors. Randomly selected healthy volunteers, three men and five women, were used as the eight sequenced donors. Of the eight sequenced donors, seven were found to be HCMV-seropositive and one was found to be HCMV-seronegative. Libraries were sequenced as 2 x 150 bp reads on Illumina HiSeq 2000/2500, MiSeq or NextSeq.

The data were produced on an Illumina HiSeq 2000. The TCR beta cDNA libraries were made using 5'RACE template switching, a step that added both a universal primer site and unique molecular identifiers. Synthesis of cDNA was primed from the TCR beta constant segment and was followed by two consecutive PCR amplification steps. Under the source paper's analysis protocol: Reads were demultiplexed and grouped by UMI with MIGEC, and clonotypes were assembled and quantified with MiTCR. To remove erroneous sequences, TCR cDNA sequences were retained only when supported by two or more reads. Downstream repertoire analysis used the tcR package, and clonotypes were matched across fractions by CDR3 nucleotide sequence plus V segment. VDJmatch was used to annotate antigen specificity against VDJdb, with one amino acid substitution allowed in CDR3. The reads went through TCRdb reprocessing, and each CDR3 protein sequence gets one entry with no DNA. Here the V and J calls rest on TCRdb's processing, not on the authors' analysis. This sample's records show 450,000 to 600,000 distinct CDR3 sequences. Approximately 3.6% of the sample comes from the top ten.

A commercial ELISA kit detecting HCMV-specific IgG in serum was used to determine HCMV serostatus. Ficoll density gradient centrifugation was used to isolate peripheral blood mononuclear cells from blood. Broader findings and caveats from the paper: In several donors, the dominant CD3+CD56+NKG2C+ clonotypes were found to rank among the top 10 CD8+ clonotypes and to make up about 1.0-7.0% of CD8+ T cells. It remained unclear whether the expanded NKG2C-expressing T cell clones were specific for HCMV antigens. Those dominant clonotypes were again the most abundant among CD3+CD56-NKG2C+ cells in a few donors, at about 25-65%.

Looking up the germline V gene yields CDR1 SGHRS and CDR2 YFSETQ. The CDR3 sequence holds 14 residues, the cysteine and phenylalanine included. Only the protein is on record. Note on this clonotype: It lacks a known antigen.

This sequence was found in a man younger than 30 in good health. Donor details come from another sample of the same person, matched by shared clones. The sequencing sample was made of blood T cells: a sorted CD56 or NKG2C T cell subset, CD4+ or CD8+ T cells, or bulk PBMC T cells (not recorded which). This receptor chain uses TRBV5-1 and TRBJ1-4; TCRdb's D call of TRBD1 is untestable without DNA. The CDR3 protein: CASSPPGQLEKLFF.